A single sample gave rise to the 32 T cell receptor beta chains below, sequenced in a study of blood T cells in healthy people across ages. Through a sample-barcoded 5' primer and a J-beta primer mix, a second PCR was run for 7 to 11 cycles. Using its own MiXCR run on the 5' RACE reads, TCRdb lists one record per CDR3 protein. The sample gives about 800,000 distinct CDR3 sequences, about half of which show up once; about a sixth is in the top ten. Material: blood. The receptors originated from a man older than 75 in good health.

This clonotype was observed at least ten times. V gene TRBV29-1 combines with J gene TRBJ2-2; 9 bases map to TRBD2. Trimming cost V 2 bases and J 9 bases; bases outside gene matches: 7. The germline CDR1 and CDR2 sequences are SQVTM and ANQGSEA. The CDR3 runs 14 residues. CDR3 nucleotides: TGCAGCGTTGAATATTTGCGGGAGGGCCGGGAGCTGTTTTTT. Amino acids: CSVEYLREGRELFF.

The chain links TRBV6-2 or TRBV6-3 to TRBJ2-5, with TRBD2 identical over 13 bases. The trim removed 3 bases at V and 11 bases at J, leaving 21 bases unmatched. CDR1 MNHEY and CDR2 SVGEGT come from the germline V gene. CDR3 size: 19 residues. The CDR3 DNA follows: TGTGCCAGCAGTTATTTGTCCCCCGGGACTAGCGGGGCCTACAATGAGCAGTACTTC. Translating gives CASSYLSPGTSGAYNEQYF.

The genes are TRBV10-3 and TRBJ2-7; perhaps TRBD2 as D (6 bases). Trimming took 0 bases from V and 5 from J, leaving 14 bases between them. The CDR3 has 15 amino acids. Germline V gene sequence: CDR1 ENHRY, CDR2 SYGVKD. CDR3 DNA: TGTGCCATCAGTGAGTCGGTAGGACTAACACACGAGCAGTACTTC. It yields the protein CAISESVGLTHEQYF.

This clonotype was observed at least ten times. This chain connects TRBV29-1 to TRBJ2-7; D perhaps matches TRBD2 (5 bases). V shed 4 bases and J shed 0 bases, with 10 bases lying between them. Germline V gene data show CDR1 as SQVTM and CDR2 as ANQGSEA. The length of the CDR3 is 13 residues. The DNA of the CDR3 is TGCAGCGTTGTCGGCGGGCGCTCCTACGAGCAGTACTTC. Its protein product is CSVVGGRSYEQYF.

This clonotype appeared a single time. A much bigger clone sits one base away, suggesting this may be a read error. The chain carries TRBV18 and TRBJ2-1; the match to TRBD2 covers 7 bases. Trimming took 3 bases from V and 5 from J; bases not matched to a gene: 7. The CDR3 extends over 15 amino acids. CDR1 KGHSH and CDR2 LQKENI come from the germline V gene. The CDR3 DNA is TGTGCCAGCTCACCGAGCGGGAATAAGAACAATGAGCAGTTCTTC. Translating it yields CASSPSGNKNNEQFF.

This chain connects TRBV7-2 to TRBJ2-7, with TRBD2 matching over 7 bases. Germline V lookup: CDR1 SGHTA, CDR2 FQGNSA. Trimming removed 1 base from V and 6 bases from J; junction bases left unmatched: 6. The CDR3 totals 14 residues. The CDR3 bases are TGTGCCAGCAGCTTAGGGGCGGGAGCTCGCGAGCAGTACTTC. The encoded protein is CASSLGAGAREQYF.

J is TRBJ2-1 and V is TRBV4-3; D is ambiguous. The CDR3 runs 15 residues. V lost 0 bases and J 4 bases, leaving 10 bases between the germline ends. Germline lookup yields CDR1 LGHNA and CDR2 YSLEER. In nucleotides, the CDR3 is TGCGCCAGCAGCCAAGAAGTGCAAGGGTACAATGAGCAGTTCTTC. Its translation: CASSQEVQGYNEQFF.

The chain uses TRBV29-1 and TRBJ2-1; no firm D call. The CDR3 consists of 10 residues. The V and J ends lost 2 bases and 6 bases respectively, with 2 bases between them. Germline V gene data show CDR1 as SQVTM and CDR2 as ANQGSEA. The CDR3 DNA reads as TGCAGCGTTGAAATCAATGAGCAGTTCTTC. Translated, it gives CSVEINEQFF.

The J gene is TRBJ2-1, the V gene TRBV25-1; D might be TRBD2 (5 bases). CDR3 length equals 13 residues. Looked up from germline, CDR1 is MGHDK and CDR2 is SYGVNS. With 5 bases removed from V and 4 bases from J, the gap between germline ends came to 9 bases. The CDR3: CASSLREYNEQFF. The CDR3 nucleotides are TGTGCCAGCAGTCTACGGGAATACAATGAGCAGTTCTTC.

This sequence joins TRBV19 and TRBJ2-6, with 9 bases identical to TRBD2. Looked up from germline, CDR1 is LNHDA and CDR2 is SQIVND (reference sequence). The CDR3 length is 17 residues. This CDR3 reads CASGSSGTTSGANVLTF. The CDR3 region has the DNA TGTGCTTCGGGTTCTAGCGGGACGACCTCTGGGGCCAACGTCCTGACTTTC.

CDR3 sequence: CASSVRAVNTEAFF. The CDR3, as DNA: TGTGCCAGCAGTGTTCGGGCAGTGAACACTGAAGCTTTCTTT. The chain has TRBV2 and TRBJ1-1; D not certain. The V gene lost 4 bases and the J gene lost 0 bases, with 9 bases spanning the gap. The CDR3 sequence is 14 residues long. The germline gives CDR1 SNHLY, CDR2 FYNNEI.

CDR3 bases: TGTGCCAGCAGTCGCGGGACTAGCGGGAGGTTCGCTGAGCAGTTCTTC. It yields the protein CASSRGTSGRFAEQFF. This rearrangement joins TRBV6-5 to TRBJ2-1, with TRBD2 matching over 15 bases. The CDR3 runs 16 residues. Germline lookup yields CDR1 MNHEY and CDR2 SVGAGI. V lost 5 bases and J lost 9; bases outside the gene matches: 8.

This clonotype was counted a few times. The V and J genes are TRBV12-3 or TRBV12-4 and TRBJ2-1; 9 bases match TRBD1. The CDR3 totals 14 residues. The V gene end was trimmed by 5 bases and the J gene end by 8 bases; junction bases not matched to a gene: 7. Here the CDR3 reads CASSPGQGRDEQFF. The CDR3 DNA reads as TGTGCCAGCAGTCCGGGACAGGGAAGAGATGAGCAGTTCTTC.

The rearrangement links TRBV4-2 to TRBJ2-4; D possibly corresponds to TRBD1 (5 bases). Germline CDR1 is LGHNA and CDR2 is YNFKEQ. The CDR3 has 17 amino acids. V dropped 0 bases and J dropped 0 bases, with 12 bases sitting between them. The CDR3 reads CASSQDQGMIAKNIQYF. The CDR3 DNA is TGTGCCAGCAGCCAAGATCAGGGTATGATAGCCAAAAACATTCAGTACTTC.

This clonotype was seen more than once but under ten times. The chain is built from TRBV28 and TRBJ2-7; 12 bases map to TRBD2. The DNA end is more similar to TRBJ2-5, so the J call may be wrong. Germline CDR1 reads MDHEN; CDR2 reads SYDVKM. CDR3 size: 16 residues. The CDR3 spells CASSKTSGSFLKTQYF. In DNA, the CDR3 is TGTGCCAGCAGTAAGACTAGCGGGAGTTTCTTGAAGACCCAGTACTTC.

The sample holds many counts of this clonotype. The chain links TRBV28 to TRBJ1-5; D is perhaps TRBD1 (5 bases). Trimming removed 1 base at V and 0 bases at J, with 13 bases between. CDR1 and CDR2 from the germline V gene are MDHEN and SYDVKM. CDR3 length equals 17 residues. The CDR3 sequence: CASSLSGTAYSNQPQHF. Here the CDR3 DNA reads TGTGCCAGCAGTTTATCTGGGACGGCGTATAGCAATCAGCCCCAGCATTTT.

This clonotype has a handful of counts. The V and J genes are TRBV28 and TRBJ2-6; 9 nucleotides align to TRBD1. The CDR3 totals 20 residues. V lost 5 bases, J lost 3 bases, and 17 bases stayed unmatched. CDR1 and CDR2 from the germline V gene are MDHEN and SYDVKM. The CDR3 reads CASSDPEPGQGEFGANVLTF. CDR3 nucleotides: TGTGCCAGCAGTGATCCCGAACCGGGACAGGGAGAATTTGGGGCCAACGTCCTGACTTTC.

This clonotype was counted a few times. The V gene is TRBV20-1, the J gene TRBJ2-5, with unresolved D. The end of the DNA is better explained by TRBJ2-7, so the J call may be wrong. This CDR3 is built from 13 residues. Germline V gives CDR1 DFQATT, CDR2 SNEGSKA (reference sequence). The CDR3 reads CSARDLPHSEQYF. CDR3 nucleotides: TGCAGTGCTAGAGACCTCCCCCACTCCGAGCAGTACTTC.

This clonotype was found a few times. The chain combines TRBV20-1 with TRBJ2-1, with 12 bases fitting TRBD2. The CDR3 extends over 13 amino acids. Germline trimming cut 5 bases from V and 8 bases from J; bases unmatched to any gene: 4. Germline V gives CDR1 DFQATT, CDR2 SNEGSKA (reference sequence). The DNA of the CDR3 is TGCAGTGCTCTAGCGGGAGGGGTCTATGAGCAGTTCTTC. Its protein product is CSALAGGVYEQFF.

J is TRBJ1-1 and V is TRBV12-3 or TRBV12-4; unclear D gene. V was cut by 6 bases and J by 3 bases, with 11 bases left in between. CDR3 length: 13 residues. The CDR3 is CASSLQADTEAFF. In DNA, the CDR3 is TGTGCCAGCAGCCTCCAAGCGGACACTGAAGCTTTCTTT.

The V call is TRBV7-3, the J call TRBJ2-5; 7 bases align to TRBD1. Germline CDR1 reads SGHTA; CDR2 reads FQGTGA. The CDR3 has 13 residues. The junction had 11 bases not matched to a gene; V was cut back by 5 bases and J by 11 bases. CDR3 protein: CASSGGQSNEQYF. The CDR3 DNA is TGTGCCAGCAGCGGGGGACAGAGCAATGAGCAGTACTTC.

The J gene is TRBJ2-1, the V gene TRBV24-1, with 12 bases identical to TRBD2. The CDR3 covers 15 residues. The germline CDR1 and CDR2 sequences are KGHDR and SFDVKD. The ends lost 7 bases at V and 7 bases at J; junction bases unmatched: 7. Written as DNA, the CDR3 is TGTGCCACCAGGAAGACTAGCGGGAGTGGAAATGAGCAGTTCTTC. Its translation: CATRKTSGSGNEQFF.

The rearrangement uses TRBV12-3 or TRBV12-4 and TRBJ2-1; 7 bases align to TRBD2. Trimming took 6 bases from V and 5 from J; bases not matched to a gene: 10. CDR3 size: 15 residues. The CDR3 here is CASSYLTSWNNEQFF. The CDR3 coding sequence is TGTGCCAGCAGCTACCTGACTAGCTGGAACAATGAGCAGTTCTTC.

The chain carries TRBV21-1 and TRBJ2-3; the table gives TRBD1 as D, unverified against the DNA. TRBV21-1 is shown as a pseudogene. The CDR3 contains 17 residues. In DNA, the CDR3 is TGTGCCAGCAAACCTCAGGACAGGGGACCTAGCACAGATACGCAGTATTTT. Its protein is CASKPQDRGPSTDTQYF.

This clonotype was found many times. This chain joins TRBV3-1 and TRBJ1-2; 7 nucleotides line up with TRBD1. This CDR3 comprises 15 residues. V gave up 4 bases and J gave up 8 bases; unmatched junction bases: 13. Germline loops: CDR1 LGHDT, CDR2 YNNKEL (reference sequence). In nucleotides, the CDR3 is TGTGCCAGCAGCCCTAACACAGGGGCCAGATCCGGCTACACCTTC. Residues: CASSPNTGARSGYTF.

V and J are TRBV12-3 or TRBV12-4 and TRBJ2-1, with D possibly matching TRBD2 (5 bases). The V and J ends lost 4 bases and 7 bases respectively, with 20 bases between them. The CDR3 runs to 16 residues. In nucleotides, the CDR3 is TGTGCCAGCAGTTATTCGGGAAGAGGTAAAGTAAATGAGCAGTTCTTC. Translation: CASSYSGRGKVNEQFF.

CDR3 sequence reads: CASSQDREGFGGYTF. CDR3 DNA: TGTGCCAGCAGCCAAGACAGGGAGGGTTTCGGTGGCTACACCTTC. V usage is TRBV4-2 and J usage is TRBJ1-2; possible D gene TRBD1, 5 bases. Germline CDR1 LGHNA, CDR2 YNFKEQ. This CDR3 spans 15 amino acids. V shed 0 bases and J shed 7 bases, with 15 bases lying between them.

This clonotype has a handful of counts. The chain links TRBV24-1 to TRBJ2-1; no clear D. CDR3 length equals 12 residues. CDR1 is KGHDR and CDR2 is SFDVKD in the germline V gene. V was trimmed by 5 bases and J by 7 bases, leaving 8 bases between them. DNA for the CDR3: TGTGCCACCAGTGGGCGTGTAAATGAGCAGTTCTTC. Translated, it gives CATSGRVNEQFF.

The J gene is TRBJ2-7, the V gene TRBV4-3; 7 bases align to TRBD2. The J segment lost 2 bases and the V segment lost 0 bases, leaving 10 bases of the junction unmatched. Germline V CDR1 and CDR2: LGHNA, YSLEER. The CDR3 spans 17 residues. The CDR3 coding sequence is TGCGCCAGCAGCCAAGATTGGGGACTACAGAACCCCTACGAGCAGTACTTC. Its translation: CASSQDWGLQNPYEQYF.

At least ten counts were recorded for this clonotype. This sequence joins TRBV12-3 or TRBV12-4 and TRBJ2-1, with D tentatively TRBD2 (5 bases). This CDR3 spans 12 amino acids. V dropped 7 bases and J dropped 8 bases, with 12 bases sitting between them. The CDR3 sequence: CASTFDSDEQFF. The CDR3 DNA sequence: TGTGCCAGCACCTTTGATAGCGATGAGCAGTTCTTC.

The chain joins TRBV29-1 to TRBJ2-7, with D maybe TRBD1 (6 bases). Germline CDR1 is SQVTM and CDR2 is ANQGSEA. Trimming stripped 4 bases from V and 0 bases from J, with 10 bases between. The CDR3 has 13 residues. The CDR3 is CSVGDRSSYEQYF. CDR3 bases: TGCAGCGTTGGAGACAGGAGCTCCTACGAGCAGTACTTC.

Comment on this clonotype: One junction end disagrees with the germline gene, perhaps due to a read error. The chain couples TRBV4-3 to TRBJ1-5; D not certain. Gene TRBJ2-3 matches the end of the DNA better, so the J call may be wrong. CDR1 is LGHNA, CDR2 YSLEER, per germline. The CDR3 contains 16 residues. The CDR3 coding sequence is TGCGCCCGCAGCCAAAGGTGGGGAATAGGCAATCAGCCCCAGTATTTT. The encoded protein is CARSQRWGIGNQPQYF.